A single sample gave rise to the 3 T cell receptor beta chains below, sequenced in a study of blood T cell repertoires in COVID-19. Repertoires were generated with immunoSEQ multiplex PCR, while TCRdb's copy carries only in-frame clones and drops some. The sample lists roughly 160,000 clones; 88% were seen once. The sample was peripheral blood. The receptors shown here come from a man aged 55 to 70 with acute or convalescent COVID-19.

This clone occurred a few times. CDR3 loop: CASSLYRGGSQPQHF. The CDR3 DNA sequence: TGTGCCAGCAGTCTGTACAGGGGTGGGTCTCAGCCCCAGCATTTT. This sequence joins TRBV6-2 or TRBV6-3 and TRBJ1-5; 7 nucleotides agree with TRBD1. There are 15 residues in the CDR3. Germline lookup yields CDR1 MNHEY and CDR2 SVGEGT. The J segment lost 6 bases and the V segment lost 5 bases, leaving 10 bases of the junction unmatched.

The table lists this clone with a count of one. This chain connects TRBV7-8 to TRBJ2-3; D call uncertain. V lost 1 base and J 4 bases, leaving 9 bases between the germline ends. Germline V CDR1 and CDR2: SGHVS, FQNEAQ. The CDR3 has 14 residues. The CDR3 protein is CASSLELVPDTQYF. The CDR3 DNA is TGTGCCAGCAGCTTAGAGCTAGTGCCAGATACGCAGTATTTT.

This clone occurred once. This chain uses TRBV19 with TRBJ1-1; TRBD1 is a possible D gene (5 bases). V lost 1 base and J 5 bases, leaving 8 bases between the germline ends. Germline assignment: CDR1 LNHDA and CDR2 SQIVND (reference sequence). The CDR3 covers 13 residues. The CDR3 coding sequence is TGTGCCAGTAGTATAGTTCGGGGGACTGAAGCTTTCTTT. Amino acids: CASSIVRGTEAFF. The variable domain in full, with the rest retrieved from reference TRBV19 and TRBJ1-1, is DGGITQSPKYLFRKEGQNVTLSCEQNLNHDAMYWYRQDPGQGLRLIYYSQIVNDFQKGDIAEGYSVSREKKESFPLTVTSAQKNPTAFYLCASSIVRGTEAFFGQGTRLTVV.